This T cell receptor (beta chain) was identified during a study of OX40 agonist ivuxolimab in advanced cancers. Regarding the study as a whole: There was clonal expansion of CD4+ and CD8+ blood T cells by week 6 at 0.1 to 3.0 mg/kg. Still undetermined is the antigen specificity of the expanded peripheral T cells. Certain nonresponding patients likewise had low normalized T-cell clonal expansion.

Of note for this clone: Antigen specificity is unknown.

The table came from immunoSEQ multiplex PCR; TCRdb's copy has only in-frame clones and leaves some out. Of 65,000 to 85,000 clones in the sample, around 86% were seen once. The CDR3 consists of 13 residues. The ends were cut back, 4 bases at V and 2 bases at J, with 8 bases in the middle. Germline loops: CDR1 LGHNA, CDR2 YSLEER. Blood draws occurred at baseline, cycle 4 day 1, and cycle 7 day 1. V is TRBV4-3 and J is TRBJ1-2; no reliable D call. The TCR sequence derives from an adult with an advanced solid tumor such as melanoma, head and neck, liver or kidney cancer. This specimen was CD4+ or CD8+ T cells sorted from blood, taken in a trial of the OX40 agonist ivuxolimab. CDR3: CASSPTPNYGYTF. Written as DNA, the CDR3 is TGCGCCAGCAGCCCAACGCCGAACTATGGCTACACCTTC.